This is a list of T cell receptor beta chains from one sample in a study of blood T cell repertoires in COVID-19. Method: immunoSEQ multiplex PCR; TCRdb's copy keeps in-frame clones and lacks some. The table shows approximately 66,000 clones, with around 87% occurring only once. The material sequenced was peripheral blood. The receptors here all came from a man aged 55 to 70 with acute or convalescent COVID-19. Both conserved end residues are part of each CDR3. Each record gives: D gene, J gene, V gene, CDR3 length, CDR3 protein. The D gene is left open where the match is weak.

d_gene: TRBD1; j_gene: TRBJ1-5; v_gene: TRBV7-2; len: 14; CDR3aa: CASSSDRGNQPQHF
d_gene: -; j_gene: TRBJ1-2; v_gene: TRBV9; len: 12; CDR3aa: CASSPVKGGYTF
d_gene: TRBD1; j_gene: TRBJ1-5; v_gene: TRBV2; len: 13; CDR3aa: CASHRGTNQPQHF
d_gene: -; j_gene: TRBJ2-3; v_gene: TRBV7-2; len: 16; CDR3aa: CASSLAGRGTVDTQYF
d_gene: TRBD1; j_gene: TRBJ1-5; v_gene: TRBV6-1; len: 18; CDR3aa: CASSDDRDPVYSNQPQHF
d_gene: TRBD2; j_gene: TRBJ2-5; v_gene: TRBV18; len: 14; CDR3aa: CASSPGLAEETQYF
d_gene: -; j_gene: TRBJ1-5; v_gene: TRBV27; len: 15; CDR3aa: CASSPGTLTNQPQHF
d_gene: -; j_gene: TRBJ1-2; v_gene: TRBV20-1; len: 10; CDR3aa: CRPGHEGYTF
d_gene: TRBD2; j_gene: TRBJ2-5; v_gene: TRBV4-3; len: 17; CDR3aa: CASSQDRQLAGQETQYF
d_gene: -; j_gene: TRBJ1-5; v_gene: TRBV12-2; len: 17; CDR3aa: CASRLQISGGGFQPQHF
d_gene: TRBD2; j_gene: TRBJ2-7; v_gene: TRBV10-3; len: 15; CDR3aa: CAISESSGGALEQYF
d_gene: TRBD1; j_gene: TRBJ2-5; v_gene: TRBV5-1; len: 16; CDR3aa: CASSFGQGDSQETQYF
d_gene: -; j_gene: TRBJ1-4; v_gene: TRBV6-5; len: 14; CDR3aa: CASSYMAGGEKLFF
d_gene: -; j_gene: TRBJ1-1; v_gene: TRBV24-1; len: 13; CDR3aa: CATSRGGNTEAFF
d_gene: -; j_gene: TRBJ1-4; v_gene: TRBV5-4; len: 15; CDR3aa: CASSPGGVSNEKLFF
d_gene: -; j_gene: TRBJ1-4; v_gene: TRBV12-3/TRBV12-4; len: 13; CDR3aa: CASSLGYYEKLFF
d_gene: TRBD1; j_gene: TRBJ2-1; v_gene: TRBV3-1/TRBV3-2; len: 14; CDR3aa: CASSRSTGTYEQFF
d_gene: TRBD1; j_gene: TRBJ2-1; v_gene: TRBV19; len: 16; CDR3aa: CATTTTGQGFGNEQFF
d_gene: -; j_gene: TRBJ2-2; v_gene: TRBV3-1/TRBV3-2; len: 15; CDR3aa: CASSQNSPNTGELFF
d_gene: TRBD2; j_gene: TRBJ2-6; v_gene: TRBV9; len: 18; CDR3aa: CASSVPTGGGSGANVLTF
d_gene: TRBD1; j_gene: TRBJ1-4; v_gene: TRBV27; len: 18; CDR3aa: CASSSGTGVLGTNEKLFF
d_gene: TRBD1; j_gene: TRBJ1-1; v_gene: TRBV13; len: 13; CDR3aa: CASSRTGVNEAFF
d_gene: -; j_gene: TRBJ1-1; v_gene: TRBV6-6; len: 14; CDR3aa: CASGGDGEDTEAFF
d_gene: TRBD1; j_gene: TRBJ1-1; v_gene: TRBV7-2; len: 12; CDR3aa: CASSRTGPEAFF
d_gene: -; j_gene: TRBJ1-6; v_gene: TRBV30; len: 12; CDR3aa: CAWIVQGSPLHF
d_gene: -; j_gene: TRBJ1-6; v_gene: TRBV4-2; len: 16; CDR3aa: CASSQVVADLRSPLHF
d_gene: -; j_gene: TRBJ1-1; v_gene: TRBV19; len: 16; CDR3aa: CASSTLGGALNTEAFF
d_gene: TRBD2; j_gene: TRBJ2-7; v_gene: TRBV2; len: 14; CDR3aa: CASSPRTSGYEQYF
d_gene: -; j_gene: TRBJ1-2; v_gene: TRBV27; len: 13; CDR3aa: CASSQGAAHGYTF
d_gene: TRBD2; j_gene: TRBJ2-2; v_gene: TRBV7-2; len: 16; CDR3aa: CASSPSGWGGTGELFF
d_gene: TRBD2; j_gene: TRBJ2-2; v_gene: TRBV7-9; len: 17; CDR3aa: CASSLAGLAASGGELFF
d_gene: TRBD2; j_gene: TRBJ2-2; v_gene: TRBV19; len: 15; CDR3aa: CASSLTGTTTGELFF
d_gene: TRBD1; j_gene: TRBJ1-5; v_gene: TRBV6-5; len: 13; CDR3aa: CASSRDSNQPQHF
d_gene: TRBD2; j_gene: TRBJ2-3; v_gene: TRBV2; len: 16; CDR3aa: CASSLSGGAETDTQYF
d_gene: TRBD1; j_gene: TRBJ1-1; v_gene: TRBV6-1; len: 13; CDR3aa: CASRPEDRVEAFF
d_gene: -; j_gene: TRBJ2-1; v_gene: TRBV2; len: 15; CDR3aa: CASSEAPGSDNEQFF
d_gene: -; j_gene: TRBJ1-5; v_gene: TRBV10-2; len: 15; CDR3aa: CASSGFYYSNQPQHF
d_gene: -; j_gene: TRBJ1-5; v_gene: TRBV19; len: 12; CDR3aa: CASSISNQPQHF
d_gene: -; j_gene: TRBJ1-1; v_gene: TRBV3-1/TRBV3-2; len: 15; CDR3aa: CASSQEGASNTEAFF
d_gene: -; j_gene: TRBJ1-1; v_gene: TRBV19; len: 12; CDR3aa: CAAGQRNTEAFF
d_gene: TRBD1; j_gene: TRBJ2-4; v_gene: TRBV18; len: 16; CDR3aa: CASSPRTGGGENIQYF
d_gene: TRBD1; j_gene: TRBJ1-2; v_gene: TRBV2; len: 17; CDR3aa: CASSTGQDIFENYGYTF
d_gene: -; j_gene: TRBJ1-2; v_gene: TRBV3-1/TRBV3-2; len: 13; CDR3aa: CASSVRRQHGYTF
d_gene: TRBD1; j_gene: TRBJ2-7; v_gene: TRBV6-4; len: 15; CDR3aa: CASSGPGGPPYEQYF